These T cell receptor beta chains were read from a single sample in a study of T cell clones after liver transplantation. This table comes from immunoSEQ multiplex PCR, and its TCRdb copy is limited to in-frame clones, with some not included. Of under 130,000 clones listed, roughly 80% were seen once; the top ten hold approximately 3%. Sequenced material: CD4+ T cells from blood, taken 47 months after liver transplant. The receptors originated from a human patient who received a liver transplant. The graft donor may be the source of some T cells. Each CDR3 is given with its conserved first and last residue. D genes are given only for firm matches. Not all rows give a size; the values are once, few, many and, for expanded clones, a class.

clone_size | j_call | v_call | d_call | cdr3_nt | cdr3_aa
few | TRBJ2-2 | TRBV5-1 | TRBD2 | TGCGCCAGCGGGGACTATGGGCCTTCGACCGGGGAGCTGTTTTTT | CASGDYGPSTGELFF
. | TRBJ2-2 | TRBV29-1 | TRBD1 | TGCAGCACCGGACAGGGAGGCACCGGGGAGCTGTTTTTT | CSTGQGGTGELFF
few | TRBJ2-7 | TRBV11-1 | TRBD1 | TGTGCCACCAGCTTGGGGACAGGGGGGCCCATCTACGAGCAGTACTTC | CATSLGTGGPIYEQYF
. | TRBJ2-5 | TRBV28 | TRBD2 | TGTGCCAGCAGTTTGTCAAGGACTAGCTTTGAGACCCAGTACTTC | CASSLSRTSFETQYF
. | TRBJ2-3 | TRBV19 | . | TGTGCCAGTAGTATTCCAGGGAGGCGCGATACGCAGTATTTT | CASSIPGRRDTQYF
. | TRBJ2-3 | TRBV5-1 | . | TGCGCCAGCAGCTTGGAACGGGCTTACACAGATACGCAGTATTTT | CASSLERAYTDTQYF
once | TRBJ2-7 | TRBV18 | . | TGTGCCAGCTCACCCAACACCGCCCGCGAGCAGTACTTC | CASSPNTAREQYF
many | TRBJ1-1 | TRBV14 | . | TGTGCCAGCAGCACCAGACCGAACACTGAAGCTTTCTTT | CASSTRPNTEAFF
. | TRBJ2-5 | TRBV5-1 | TRBD2 | TGCGCCAGCAGCCCTTTGACTAGCGCGTCAGAGACCCAGTACTTC | CASSPLTSASETQYF
. | TRBJ2-7 | TRBV5-1 | . | TGCGCCAGCAGCCAGGAGGGCTACGAGCAGTACTTC | CASSQEGYEQYF
. | TRBJ2-1 | TRBV6-6 | TRBD1 | TGTGCCAGCAGCCGGGGACAGGACAATGAGCAGTTCTTC | CASSRGQDNEQFF
. | TRBJ1-5 | TRBV7-2 | TRBD1 | TGTGCCAGTGGACAGGTTGGTCGCAATCAGCCCCAGCATTTT | CASGQVGRNQPQHF
. | TRBJ2-7 | TRBV5-1 | TRBD1 | TGCGCCAGCAGCCCGTCATGGCAGGGGGCGAGCGAGCAGTACTTC | CASSPSWQGASEQYF
once | TRBJ1-2 | TRBV6-6 | TRBD1 | TGTGCCAGCAGTTCCGGACAGGGCGGCTACACCTTC | CASSSGQGGYTF
. | TRBJ1-1 | TRBV27 | TRBD1 | TGTGCCAGCAGTACACAGGGGGTGAGGAAAGCTTTCTTT | CASSTQGVRKAFF
few | TRBJ1-6 | TRBV7-3 | . | TGTGCCAGCAGCTTATCAGCAGGATATAATTCACCCCTCCACTTT | CASSLSAGYNSPLHF
. | TRBJ1-4 | TRBV6-1 | . | TGTGCCAGCAGTGTCAGGGTAAAAGGCGAAAAACTGTTTTTT | CASSVRVKGEKLFF
. | TRBJ2-1 | TRBV11-3 | TRBD2 | TGTGCCAGCAGCTTATCTGGGACTAGCGGAGTCAGATCGCAGTTCTTC | CASSLSGTSGVRSQFF
. | TRBJ2-5 | TRBV7-3 | . | TGTGCCAGCAGCTTTAACTCAGGTAGCCAAGAGACCCAGTACTTC | CASSFNSGSQETQYF
. | TRBJ1-1 | TRBV25-1 | TRBD1 | TGTGCCAGCAGTAAACCGGGACAGGAGTCCGAAGCTTTCTTT | CASSKPGQESEAFF
. | TRBJ2-3 | TRBV5-1 | . | TGCGCCAGCAGCCCCGGACTACCCACAGATACGCAGTATTTT | CASSPGLPTDTQYF
. | TRBJ1-1 | TRBV5-1 | . | TGCGCCAGCAGCTTAGAGAGGGGGACTGAAGCTTTCTTT | CASSLERGTEAFF
. | TRBJ2-3 | TRBV19 | . | TGTGCCAGTAGTATAGATCTGGGTCCAGATACGCAGTATTTT | CASSIDLGPDTQYF
. | TRBJ2-3 | TRBV7-3 | . | TGTGCCAGCAGATTAAGCGGCGGCAGGGGCCCTAGCACAGATACGCAGTATTTT | CASRLSGGRGPSTDTQYF
. | TRBJ1-5 | TRBV7-8 | . | TGTGCCAGCAGCCCTTCGATCCGATCAAATCAGCCCCAGCATTTT | CASSPSIRSNQPQHF
. | TRBJ1-3 | TRBV28 | . | TGTGCCAGCAGTTTGGGGGGCTCTGGAAACACCATATATTTT | CASSLGGSGNTIYF
. | TRBJ2-7 | TRBV7-8 | TRBD1 | TGTGCCAGCAGACGAGGGACAGGTGCCCACGAGCAGTACTTC | CASRRGTGAHEQYF
. | TRBJ2-1 | TRBV4-1 | TRBD2 | TGCGCCAGCAGCCAAGTCCTAGCGGGATTGGGAAATGAGCAGTTCTTC | CASSQVLAGLGNEQFF
. | TRBJ2-7 | TRBV7-9 | TRBD2 | TGTGCCAGCAGCTCCCTAAGCGGGGGGCTCTCCTACGAGCAGTACTTC | CASSSLSGGLSYEQYF
. | TRBJ1-1 | TRBV7-2 | . | TGTGCCTTGCGGGCGGGCACTGAAGCTTTCTTT | CALRAGTEAFF
. | TRBJ1-3 | TRBV6-1 | . | TGTGCCAGCAGTGTTATTCGCGGCTCTGGAAACACCATATATTTT | CASSVIRGSGNTIYF
. | TRBJ1-3 | TRBV29-1 | . | TGCAGCGTTGAAGACCAGATATCAAGGAACACCATATATTTT | CSVEDQISRNTIYF
. | TRBJ1-2 | TRBV18 | TRBD1 | TGTGCCAGCTCACCAGGACAGGGGACCTTAGGGTATGGCTACACCTTC | CASSPGQGTLGYGYTF
. | TRBJ2-7 | TRBV19 | TRBD1 | TGTGCCAGTAGTATCCAGGACAGGCTATCCTACGAGCAGTACTTC | CASSIQDRLSYEQYF
. | TRBJ2-2 | TRBV7-3 | . | TGTGCCAGCAGCTCAAACAGTAACACCGGGGAGCTGTTTTTT | CASSSNSNTGELFF
. | TRBJ2-2 | TRBV4-2 | TRBD2 | TGTGCCAGCAGCCAATTCCCCGGACTAGCGGGAGGCGCGAACACCGGGGAGCTGTTTTTT | CASSQFPGLAGGANTGELFF
. | TRBJ1-1 | TRBV19 | . | TGTGCCTTAGGGGCCCAGGGTCCTATGAACACTGAAGCTTTCTTT | CALGAQGPMNTEAFF